These 4 T cell receptor beta chains share one sample of origin, sequenced in a study of blood T cell repertoires in COVID-19 (dated by TCRdb to about 2020). Libraries were built with the immunoSEQ multiplex PCR assay. Not all clones reach the TCRdb copy of this immuneACCESS table, which keeps in-frame sequences only. Checked studies attribute under half of the gap to unresolved V genes and leave the rest unexplained. This sample comprises around 60,000 clones, roughly 71% of them detected only once. The ten largest account for about 30% of the sample. Material: peripheral blood. The receptors come from an elderly woman with acute or convalescent COVID-19.

This chain uses TRBV2 with TRBJ2-3; 14 bases agree with TRBD2. Germline V gene sequence: CDR1 SNHLY, CDR2 FYNNEI. V shed 6 bases, J shed 3 bases, and the junction held 5 bases outside the gene matches. The CDR3 runs 16 residues. CDR3 DNA sequence: TGTGCCAGCAGGGGACTAGCGGGAGTAAGGACAGATACGCAGTATTTT. The encoded protein is CASRGLAGVRTDTQYF.

CDR3 nucleotides: TGCGCCAGCAGCTTTGGGACTAGCGGGAGAACAGATACGCAGTATTTT. Amino acid sequence: CASSFGTSGRTDTQYF. The chain links TRBV5-1 to TRBJ2-3; 14 bases are a match to TRBD2. V was clipped by 2 bases and J by 3 bases; unmatched bases: 2. Germline CDR1 and CDR2: SGHRS and YFSETQ. The CDR3 has 16 amino acids.

V is TRBV9 and J is TRBJ2-1; D may be TRBD2 (6 bases). Germline V gives CDR1 SGDLS, CDR2 YYNGEE. The CDR3 has 15 amino acids. The V and J ends lost 2 bases and 2 bases respectively, with 11 bases between them. Here the CDR3 DNA reads TGTGCCAGCAGCGTGGCAGCGGGTCCCTACAATGAGCAGTTCTTC. Encoded protein: CASSVAAGPYNEQFF.

This chain links TRBV4-3 with TRBJ1-1; no reliable D call. Germline CDR1 reads LGHNA; CDR2 reads YSLEER. V was pared by 0 bases and J by 4 bases, with 9 bases between. This CDR3 has 14 residues. CDR3 DNA sequence: TGCGCCAGCAGCCAAGATCCTCGGGTCACTGAAGCTTTCTTT. Translating gives CASSQDPRVTEAFF.